Many counts were recorded for the clone carrying this T cell receptor beta chain. As yet, its antigen is unknown. The data were obtained in a study of CD8 T cells in ankylosing spondylitis. Overall study results and limits: Researchers reportedly found disease-linked clones significantly enriched in matched ankylosing spondylitis synovial fluid. In the blood and synovial fluid of reactive arthritis, some motif variants had been previously reported. CD8+ cells made up the disease-linked clones, which were relatively rare in peripheral blood. There was a TCR beta motif, made of several highly homologous variants, that appeared characteristic of ankylosing spondylitis blood.

Trimming cost V 2 bases and J 4 bases, with 18 bases left between them. The CDR3 totals 17 residues. TCRdb analysed the 5' RACE reads with MiXCR anew, one entry per CDR3 protein. The sample has roughly 91,000 distinct CDR3 sequences, roughly 8.7% seen once; the top ten hold about 9.6%. This sequence originates from a male donor with ankylosing spondylitis or in good health (not recorded which). Sequences were obtained from blood, either unsorted or a sorted T cell fraction (not recorded which). The chain combines TRBV12-3 or TRBV12-4 with TRBJ1-5; possibly TRBD1 for D (5 bases). The CDR3 bases are TGTGCCAGCAGTTTATATGGGGGGTCGGGGGGGAATCAGCCCCAGCATTTT. It specifies CASSLYGGSGGNQPQHF.